A selection of T cell receptor beta chains follows, all from one sample in a study of regulatory T cells in long-lasting Graves disease. TCRdb independently ran MiXCR on the multiplex PCR reads; one entry per CDR3 protein. Of 450,000 to 600,000 distinct CDR3 sequences in the sample, around 15% were seen once. The same specimen was also included in a second study, on T cells in Graves' hyperthyroidism and ophthalmopathy.

The specimen was peripheral blood mononuclear cells (PBMCs), collected at new diagnosis, from a patient treated with antithyroid drugs. The receptors derive from a man aged 40-49 years with Graves disease. CDR3s include the opening cysteine and the closing phenylalanine or tryptophan. The order of the fields is D gene, J gene, clone size, V gene, CDR3 protein, CDR3 DNA. D genes are given only for firm matches. Where a row states a size, it is once, few, many or the class of an expanded clone; other rows omit it.

d_call: .
j_call: TRBJ1-5
clone_size: .
v_call: TRBV27
cdr3_aa: CASSPYRNDQPQHF
cdr3_nt: TGTGCCAGCAGTCCGTACAGGAATGATCAGCCCCAGCATTTT

d_call: .
j_call: TRBJ2-2
clone_size: few
v_call: TRBV12-5
cdr3_aa: CASGLETWTGELFF
cdr3_nt: TGTGCTAGTGGTTTAGAGACATGGACCGGGGAGCTGTTTTTT

d_call: .
j_call: TRBJ2-6
clone_size: many
v_call: TRBV20-1
cdr3_aa: CSATQDSGANVLTF
cdr3_nt: TGCAGTGCCACTCAAGACTCTGGGGCCAACGTCCTGACTTTC

d_call: TRBD1
j_call: TRBJ2-7
clone_size: few
v_call: TRBV24-1
cdr3_aa: CATSSTGANSYEQYF
cdr3_nt: TGTGCCACCAGTTCGACAGGGGCAAACTCCTACGAGCAGTACTTC

d_call: .
j_call: TRBJ2-7
clone_size: many
v_call: TRBV2
cdr3_aa: CASSVDRTPYEQYF
cdr3_nt: TGTGCCAGCAGTGTAGACAGGACCCCCTACGAGCAGTACTTC

d_call: .
j_call: TRBJ1-1
clone_size: .
v_call: TRBV29-1
cdr3_aa: CSVDRYTEAFF
cdr3_nt: TGCAGCGTTGACAGATACACTGAAGCTTTCTTT

d_call: .
j_call: TRBJ1-3
clone_size: many
v_call: TRBV15
cdr3_aa: CATNQGTYSGNTIYF
cdr3_nt: TGTGCCACCAATCAGGGTACTTACTCTGGAAACACCATATATTTT

d_call: .
j_call: TRBJ2-5
clone_size: .
v_call: TRBV20-1
cdr3_aa: CSASQGMDQETQYF
cdr3_nt: TGCAGTGCGAGCCAAGGGATGGACCAAGAGACCCAGTACTTC

d_call: .
j_call: TRBJ2-1
clone_size: .
v_call: TRBV10-1
cdr3_aa: CAPAGNEQFF
cdr3_nt: TGTGCCCCAGCAGGGAATGAGCAGTTCTTC

d_call: .
j_call: TRBJ2-7
clone_size: many
v_call: TRBV6-2/TRBV6-3
cdr3_aa: CASSYGGTGEQYF
cdr3_nt: TGTGCCAGCAGTTACGGGGGGACGGGCGAGCAGTACTTC

d_call: .
j_call: TRBJ2-3
clone_size: many
v_call: TRBV3-1
cdr3_aa: CASSRQRGGTDTQYF
cdr3_nt: TGTGCCAGCAGCCGTCAGAGGGGGGGGACAGATACGCAGTATTTT

d_call: .
j_call: TRBJ1-1
clone_size: many
v_call: TRBV28
cdr3_aa: CASSTPGLGPTEAFF
cdr3_nt: TGTGCCAGCAGTACACCGGGACTTGGACCCACTGAAGCTTTCTTT

d_call: TRBD2
j_call: TRBJ2-1
clone_size: .
v_call: TRBV7-2
cdr3_aa: CASSGTSGRDEQFF
cdr3_nt: TGTGCCAGCAGCGGGACTAGCGGGAGGGATGAGCAGTTCTTC

d_call: .
j_call: TRBJ2-7
clone_size: .
v_call: TRBV15
cdr3_aa: CATSRDLAYEQYF
cdr3_nt: TGTGCCACCAGCAGAGATCTCGCCTACGAGCAGTACTTC

d_call: .
j_call: TRBJ2-5
clone_size: many
v_call: TRBV18
cdr3_aa: CASSNHEGETQYF
cdr3_nt: TGTGCCAGCTCCAACCACGAAGGGGAGACCCAGTACTTC

d_call: TRBD1
j_call: TRBJ1-2
clone_size: .
v_call: TRBV28
cdr3_aa: CASTPQGDYGYTF
cdr3_nt: TGTGCCAGCACCCCACAGGGGGATTATGGCTACACCTTC

d_call: TRBD1
j_call: TRBJ2-7
clone_size: many
v_call: TRBV5-1
cdr3_aa: CASRAGGGHEQYF
cdr3_nt: TGCGCCAGCAGAGCAGGGGGCGGCCACGAGCAGTACTTC

d_call: .
j_call: TRBJ2-5
clone_size: many
v_call: TRBV24-1
cdr3_aa: CATSDPTAIQETQYF
cdr3_nt: TGTGCCACCAGTGATCCAACAGCTATACAAGAGACCCAGTACTTC

d_call: .
j_call: TRBJ2-1
clone_size: many
v_call: TRBV7-2
cdr3_aa: CASSSPLGGKNYNEQFF
cdr3_nt: TGTGCCAGCAGCTCCCCCCTTGGAGGGAAAAACTACAATGAGCAGTTCTTC

d_call: TRBD1
j_call: TRBJ2-7
clone_size: many
v_call: TRBV20-1
cdr3_aa: CSAEGFTDRGGFPEQYF
cdr3_nt: TGCAGTGCCGAGGGTTTTACCGACAGGGGGGGGTTCCCCGAGCAGTACTTC

d_call: .
j_call: TRBJ2-7
clone_size: many
v_call: TRBV5-1
cdr3_aa: CASRGDFYEQYF
cdr3_nt: TGCGCCAGCAGGGGGGATTTCTACGAGCAGTACTTC

d_call: .
j_call: TRBJ1-2
clone_size: many
v_call: TRBV5-1
cdr3_aa: CASSLDGPGHIYGYTF
cdr3_nt: TGTGCCAGCAGCTTGGATGGCCCGGGACACATCTATGGCTACACCTTC

d_call: TRBD2
j_call: TRBJ2-1
clone_size: many
v_call: TRBV5-1
cdr3_aa: CASSLAGGGYSYNEQFF
cdr3_nt: TGCGCCAGCAGCTTAGCGGGAGGGGGGTACTCCTACAATGAGCAGTTCTTC

d_call: .
j_call: TRBJ2-2
clone_size: .
v_call: TRBV19
cdr3_aa: CASSMWTGELFF
cdr3_nt: TGTGCCAGTAGTATGTGGACCGGGGAGCTGTTTTTT

d_call: .
j_call: TRBJ2-2
clone_size: many
v_call: TRBV28
cdr3_aa: CASSLWDRNTGELFF
cdr3_nt: TGTGCCAGCAGTTTATGGGACAGAAACACCGGGGAGCTGTTTTTT

d_call: TRBD2
j_call: TRBJ2-5
clone_size: many
v_call: TRBV14
cdr3_aa: CASSPGRGRVGETQYF
cdr3_nt: TGTGCCAGCAGCCCCGGGAGGGGCCGAGTCGGGGAGACCCAGTACTTC

d_call: TRBD2
j_call: TRBJ2-1
clone_size: .
v_call: TRBV20-1
cdr3_aa: CSAPPAGGPNEQFF
cdr3_nt: TGCAGTGCCCCCCCTGCGGGAGGGCCCAATGAGCAGTTCTTC

d_call: .
j_call: TRBJ2-2
clone_size: .
v_call: TRBV28
cdr3_aa: CASRDPNAGELFF
cdr3_nt: TGTGCCAGCCGTGACCCCAACGCCGGGGAGCTGTTTTTT

d_call: .
j_call: TRBJ2-7
clone_size: few
v_call: TRBV27
cdr3_aa: CASSFAGPVFQQYF
cdr3_nt: TGTGCCAGCAGTTTTGCAGGCCCGGTCTTCCAGCAGTACTTC

d_call: TRBD2
j_call: TRBJ2-1
clone_size: many
v_call: TRBV10-1
cdr3_aa: CASSERTSGRDEQFF
cdr3_nt: TGCGCCAGCAGTGAAAGGACTAGCGGACGGGATGAGCAGTTCTTC

d_call: .
j_call: TRBJ2-1
clone_size: few
v_call: TRBV5-5
cdr3_aa: CASSPRRVSYNEQFF
cdr3_nt: TGTGCCAGCAGCCCCCGCAGGGTCTCCTACAATGAGCAGTTCTTC

d_call: .
j_call: TRBJ2-7
clone_size: many
v_call: TRBV28
cdr3_aa: CASSPPLEGEQYF
cdr3_nt: TGTGCCAGCAGTCCGCCCCTAGAAGGCGAGCAGTACTTC

d_call: .
j_call: TRBJ2-1
clone_size: many
v_call: TRBV7-9
cdr3_aa: CASSLVIGSHEQFF
cdr3_nt: TGTGCCAGCAGCTTAGTGATAGGGTCGCATGAGCAGTTCTTC

d_call: .
j_call: TRBJ1-3
clone_size: many
v_call: TRBV5-5
cdr3_aa: CASSPRTSDDTIYF
cdr3_nt: TGTGCCAGCAGCCCAAGGACCTCTGATGACACCATATATTTT

d_call: TRBD1
j_call: TRBJ1-1
clone_size: .
v_call: TRBV2
cdr3_aa: CASSGRQGEAMNTEAFF
cdr3_nt: TGTGCCAGCAGTGGACGACAGGGGGAGGCGATGAACACTGAAGCTTTCTTT

d_call: .
j_call: TRBJ2-3
clone_size: many
v_call: TRBV20-1
cdr3_aa: CSARDIQRSTDTQYF
cdr3_nt: TGCAGTGCTAGAGATATCCAGAGAAGCACAGATACGCAGTATTTT

d_call: .
j_call: TRBJ1-1
clone_size: many
v_call: TRBV11-2
cdr3_aa: CASSWTDSTEAFF
cdr3_nt: TGTGCCAGCAGCTGGACTGACAGCACTGAAGCTTTCTTT

d_call: .
j_call: TRBJ2-3
clone_size: many
v_call: TRBV7-8
cdr3_aa: CASSLIAVTDTQYF
cdr3_nt: TGTGCCAGCAGCTTAATTGCGGTAACAGATACGCAGTATTTT

d_call: .
j_call: TRBJ2-7
clone_size: many
v_call: TRBV12-3/TRBV12-4
cdr3_aa: CASSEGQYSYEQYF
cdr3_nt: TGTGCCAGCAGCGAAGGCCAGTACTCCTACGAGCAGTACTTC

d_call: .
j_call: TRBJ1-4
clone_size: many
v_call: TRBV5-1
cdr3_aa: CASSRGATNEKLFF
cdr3_nt: TGCGCCAGCTCCCGAGGAGCAACTAATGAAAAACTGTTTTTT

d_call: .
j_call: TRBJ1-5
clone_size: few
v_call: TRBV29-1
cdr3_aa: CSVVRGGTQHF
cdr3_nt: TGCAGCGTTGTGCGTGGGGGGACCCAGCATTTT

d_call: .
j_call: TRBJ2-3
clone_size: many
v_call: TRBV30
cdr3_aa: CAWGDRRVAQYF
cdr3_nt: TGTGCCTGGGGGGACCGGAGGGTTGCGCAGTATTTT

d_call: .
j_call: TRBJ1-1
clone_size: .
v_call: TRBV19
cdr3_aa: CAARGGGNTEAFF
cdr3_nt: TGTGCCGCCCGTGGGGGAGGCAACACTGAAGCTTTCTTT

d_call: TRBD1
j_call: TRBJ2-7
clone_size: many
v_call: TRBV20-1
cdr3_aa: CSAMTGLTSYEQYF
cdr3_nt: TGCAGTGCTATGACAGGGCTGACGTCCTACGAGCAGTACTTC

d_call: TRBD2
j_call: TRBJ2-1
clone_size: many
v_call: TRBV7-2
cdr3_aa: CASSKRTSGSNEQFF
cdr3_nt: TGTGCCAGCAGCAAGAGGACTAGCGGGAGTAATGAGCAGTTCTTC

d_call: TRBD2
j_call: TRBJ2-3
clone_size: few
v_call: TRBV10-3
cdr3_aa: CAIRPGLTSTDTQYF
cdr3_nt: TGTGCCATCAGGCCGGGACTAACTAGCACAGATACGCAGTATTTT

d_call: TRBD2
j_call: TRBJ2-3
clone_size: few
v_call: TRBV29-1
cdr3_aa: CSVEVGLARLGVLDTQYF
cdr3_nt: TGCAGCGTTGAAGTGGGACTAGCGAGGCTGGGAGTTCTCGATACGCAGTATTTT

d_call: .
j_call: TRBJ2-1
clone_size: .
v_call: TRBV20-1
cdr3_aa: CSVRPAGPSYDEQFF
cdr3_nt: TGCAGTGTAAGGCCGGCTGGACCCTCTTACGATGAGCAGTTCTTC

d_call: TRBD2
j_call: TRBJ2-5
clone_size: .
v_call: TRBV4-1
cdr3_aa: CASSQVGTSGQETQYF
cdr3_nt: TGCGCCAGCAGCCAAGTGGGGACTAGCGGACAAGAGACCCAGTACTTC

d_call: .
j_call: TRBJ1-5
clone_size: once
v_call: TRBV20-1
cdr3_aa: CSARDTAKGGYNQPQHF
cdr3_nt: TGCAGTGCTAGAGATACCGCCAAGGGAGGGTACAATCAGCCCCAGCATTTT

d_call: TRBD1
j_call: TRBJ2-5
clone_size: many
v_call: TRBV28
cdr3_aa: CASSPHGTGLETQYF
cdr3_nt: TGTGCCAGCAGTCCTCACGGGACAGGGTTGGAGACCCAGTACTTC